These 14 T cell receptor beta chains share one sample of origin, sequenced in a study of CXCR3-negative and CXCR3-positive naive CD8 T cells. Their antigens remain unidentified. Findings and caveats of the study: Naive cells that were CXCR3-positive had more hydrophobic TRB CDR3s (compared with CXCR3-negative naive cells).

The TRB libraries of cDNA were built by UMI-labeled 5' RACE. TCRdb re-called the 5' RACE reads and gives one entry per CDR3 protein, without DNA. The table gives approximately 100,000 distinct CDR3 sequences; the top ten clones make up just over 0.35% of it. The sample consisted of naive CXCR3+ CD8+ T cells from blood. Subset of the sample: CD45RO-CCR7+CD27+CD95- naive CD8+ T cells expressing CXCR3 (TNR3+). The receptors here all came from a human donor in good health. Some clones in this sample may be carry-over from other donors' samples.

The chain has TRBV7-9 and TRBJ1-6. There are 13 residues in the CDR3. The germline V gene encodes CDR1 SEHNR and CDR2 FQNEAQ (reference sequence). The CDR3 protein is CASEKPLEGALHF. Looking up the rest from reference TRBV7-9 and TRBJ1-6 gives the full variable domain: DTGVSQNPRHKITKRGQNVTFRCDPISEHNRLYWYRQTLGQGPEFLTYFQNEAQLEKSRLLSDRFSAERPKGSFSTLEIQRTEQGDSAMYLCASEKPLEGALHFGNGTRLTVT.

The rearrangement uses TRBV5-1 and TRBJ2-1. CDR1 is SGHRS and CDR2 is YFSETQ in the germline V gene. CDR3 length equals 15 residues. The CDR3: CASSLADPTYNEQFF.

This chain uses TRBV27 with TRBJ2-3; the TRBD1 assignment by TCRdb is unverifiable without DNA. This CDR3 is built from 15 residues. Germline-derived CDR1 and CDR2 are MNHEY and SMNVEV (reference sequence). CDR3 amino acids: CDSSLGSGGADTQYF.

The chain employs TRBV20-1 and TRBJ2-7; the D call from TCRdb, TRBD1, cannot be confirmed without DNA. Germline CDR1 DFQATT, CDR2 SNEGSKA (reference sequence). The CDR3 has 15 amino acids. The CDR3 protein is CSARRDRSSSDEQYF.

V and J are TRBV2 and TRBJ2-1; the TCRdb D gene call, TRBD1, has no DNA to confirm it. CDR1 is SNHLY, CDR2 FYNNEI, per germline. CDR3 length: 14 residues. CDR3 amino acids: CASSDPLAYNEQFF. Based on the CDR3 plus reference TRBV2 and TRBJ2-1, the full variable domain is EPEVTQTPSHQVTQMGQEVILRCVPISNHLYFYWYRQILGQKVEFLVSFYNNEISEKSEIFDDQFSVERPDGSNFTLKIRSTKLEDSAMYFCASSDPLAYNEQFFGPGTRLTVL.

The V and J genes are TRBV6-2 or TRBV6-3 and TRBJ1-5. CDR1 is MNHEY and CDR2 is SVGEGT in the germline V gene. The CDR3 runs 18 residues. CDR3 loop: CASSYEGGPFRGNQPQHF.

The rearrangement links TRBV2 to TRBJ2-5; the TCRdb call, TRBD2, lacks DNA for checking. Germline loops: CDR1 SNHLY, CDR2 FYNNEI. This CDR3 spans 19 amino acids. CDR3: CASRITGTSGMFSQETQYF.

This sequence joins TRBV11-1 and TRBJ2-1; TCRdb's assignment of TRBD1 cannot be checked, as there is no DNA. Germline lookup yields CDR1 SGHAT and CDR2 FQDESV (reference sequence). The CDR3 length is 14 residues. CDR3 loop: CASSLPGGSNEQFF.

The rearrangement links TRBV7-2 to TRBJ2-1; TCRdb gives TRBD1 as the D gene, but with no DNA this cannot be confirmed. The CDR3 sequence is 14 residues long. The V gene's germline CDR1 is SGHTA and CDR2 FQGNSA. The CDR3: CASSVRGTYNEQFF.

The chain combines TRBV28 with TRBJ2-7; as DNA is missing, the TRBD1 call by TCRdb cannot be tested. The germline gives CDR1 MDHEN, CDR2 SYDVKM. The CDR3 totals 13 residues. This CDR3 reads CASTQGRGPEQYF.

This sequence joins TRBV28 and TRBJ2-6; without DNA, the TCRdb call of TRBD1 cannot be checked. The CDR3 is 16 residues long. Per the germline V gene, CDR1 is MDHEN and CDR2 is SYDVKM. The CDR3 protein is CASSPGQPSGANVLTF.

This CDR3 reads CASSLGLTNYGYTF. The rearrangement joins TRBV5-1 to TRBJ1-2. Germline CDR1 reads SGHRS; CDR2 reads YFSETQ. CDR3 length: 14 amino acids.

This sequence joins TRBV29-1 and TRBJ2-3; TCRdb outputs TRBD1, but without DNA this stays unchecked. CDR3 size: 13 residues. Germline loops: CDR1 SQVTM, CDR2 ANQGSEA. The CDR3 spells CSVEEGVADTQYF.

The chain links TRBV7-9 to TRBJ2-6. This CDR3 region has 15 residues. The germline gives CDR1 SEHNR, CDR2 FQNEAQ (reference sequence). CDR3 protein: CASSLRLSGANVLTF.